Listed below are T cell receptor beta chains from one sample, sequenced in a study of human T cells and chemical hapten exposure. TCRdb reprocessed the RACE reads with MiXCR, giving one entry per CDR3 protein. The table shows roughly 75,000 distinct CDR3 sequences, with around 9.3% occurring only once. Sequenced input: whole blood. Every receptor here comes from a female donor in good health. Some clones in this sample may be carry-over from other donors' samples. The CDR3 runs from the conserved cysteine through the conserved F or W.

CATSAQLPEGVRQPQHF	TRBV15	TRBJ1-5
CATSRVAPSGQSSSDTQYF	TRBV15	TRBJ2-3
CASSQRGLRTDTQYF	TRBV12-3/TRBV12-4	TRBJ2-3
CSASVYLSYTF	TRBV20-1	TRBJ1-2
CASSLRGMENIQYF	TRBV5-4	TRBJ2-4
CASSFRSGMNTEAFF	TRBV5-6	TRBJ1-1
CASSQGAERLFF	TRBV10-2	TRBJ1-4
CASSGPGGGYTF	TRBV4-2	TRBJ1-2
CASSLARGTDTQYF	TRBV7-2	TRBJ2-3
CASSSRFEPEKLFF	TRBV12-3/TRBV12-4	TRBJ1-4
CAICGQANNSPLHF	TRBV10-3	TRBJ1-6
CSALPHTDTQYF	TRBV29-1	TRBJ2-3
CASSYLLPSGGGRSTDTQYF	TRBV6-2/TRBV6-3	TRBJ2-3
CASSSYVLGQGDQPQHF	TRBV19	TRBJ1-5
CASSLQSPYEQYF	TRBV7-2	TRBJ2-7
CASSIRQGFDEQYF	TRBV12-3/TRBV12-4	TRBJ2-7
CASSQDGGQDYGYTF	TRBV4-2	TRBJ1-2
CASSSRGTEAFF	TRBV7-8	TRBJ1-1
CASSLPGPIGLEQFF	TRBV7-9	TRBJ2-1
CASSLNRIGKYTEAFF	TRBV28	TRBJ1-1
CASSLSTVTDTQYF	TRBV27	TRBJ2-3
CSVEGGRGYGYTF	TRBV29-1	TRBJ1-2
CATTGVYSNQPQHF	TRBV10-3	TRBJ1-5
CASSMVGYEQYF	TRBV19	TRBJ2-7
CASTHRDRVAYNEQFF	TRBV3-1	TRBJ2-1
CASSPPREGLYADTQYF	TRBV12-3/TRBV12-4	TRBJ2-3
CASTHPRRPENTEAFF	TRBV7-9	TRBJ1-1
CSGEMGLNTEAFF	TRBV20-1	TRBJ1-1
CSVEDRGGREKLFF	TRBV29-1	TRBJ1-4